The TCR beta chain described here comes from a study of T cells after yellow fever vaccination. TCRdb recomputed calls from the 5' RACE reads with MiXCR, one row per CDR3 protein. The sample lists a few hundred thousand distinct CDR3 sequences, around 12% occurring once. Study outcomes and limitations: FACS-sorted repertoires could harbor abundant contaminating bulk-population clonotypes. Once the booster was given, most primary-vaccination clones reappeared, at approximately 97% for CD4 and roughly 86% for CD8.

The CDR3 extends over 16 amino acids. Trimming took off 1 base at V and 6 bases at J, with 18 bases between the two ends. The table lists this clonotype with a count of one. Antigen unknown. The sample here was CD4+ T cells sorted from PBMCs, taken 15 days after the yellow fever booster vaccination. V and J are TRBV12-3 or TRBV12-4 and TRBJ1-1, with a tentative D call TRBD1 (6 bases). The receptor's source is a man aged 18 to 29 who received the YFV17D yellow fever vaccine. The CDR3 here is CASSLVSGGEVSEAFF. The CDR3 region has the DNA TGTGCCAGCAGTTTAGTTTCTGGGGGCGAAGTCTCTGAAGCTTTCTTT.